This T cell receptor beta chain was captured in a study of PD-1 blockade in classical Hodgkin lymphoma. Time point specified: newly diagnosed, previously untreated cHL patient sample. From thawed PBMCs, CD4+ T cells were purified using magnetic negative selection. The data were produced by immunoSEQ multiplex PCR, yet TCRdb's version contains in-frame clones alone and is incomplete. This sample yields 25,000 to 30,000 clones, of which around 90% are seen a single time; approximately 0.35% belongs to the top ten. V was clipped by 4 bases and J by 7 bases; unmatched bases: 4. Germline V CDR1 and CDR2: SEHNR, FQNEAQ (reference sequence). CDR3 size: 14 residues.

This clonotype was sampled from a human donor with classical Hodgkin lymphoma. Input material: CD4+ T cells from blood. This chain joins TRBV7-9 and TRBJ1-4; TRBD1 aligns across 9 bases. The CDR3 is CASSSGQGGEKLFF. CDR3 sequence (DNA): TGTGCCAGCAGCTCGGGACAGGGCGGTGAAAAACTGTTTTTT.